These T cell receptor beta chains were read from a single sample in a study of T cell responses to AZD1222 COVID-19 vaccine. TCRdb's copy holds only in-frame clones and misses some; the assay was immunoSEQ multiplex PCR. This table has some 120,000 clones, approximately 90% appearing once. Source: peripheral blood, taken 28 days after the second dose of the MenACWY control vaccine. Receptors were obtained from an adult who received the MenACWY meningococcal vaccine as a control. Each CDR3 is given with its conserved first and last residue. The order of the fields is clone size, V gene, J gene, D gene, CDR3 protein, CDR3 DNA. The D gene is left open where the match is weak. Only some rows state a clone size, as once, few, many or a class for expanded clones.

clone_size: NA; v_call: TRBV5-1; j_call: TRBJ2-2; d_call: NA; cdr3_aa: CASSLGASETGELFF; cdr3_nt: TGCGCCAGCAGCTTGGGGGCTAGCGAAACCGGGGAGCTGTTTTTT
clone_size: NA; v_call: TRBV7-8; j_call: TRBJ1-5; d_call: NA; cdr3_aa: CASSLVLPPVGNQPQHF; cdr3_nt: TGTGCCAGCAGCTTAGTTTTACCCCCGGTCGGCAATCAGCCCCAGCATTTT
clone_size: NA; v_call: TRBV14; j_call: TRBJ1-2; d_call: NA; cdr3_aa: CASSQDPHYGYTF; cdr3_nt: TGTGCCAGCAGCCAAGACCCCCACTATGGCTACACCTTC
clone_size: few; v_call: TRBV5-1; j_call: TRBJ1-4; d_call: NA; cdr3_aa: CASSQEKALYEKLFF; cdr3_nt: TGCGCCAGCAGTCAAGAAAAAGCCTTATATGAAAAACTGTTTTTT
clone_size: NA; v_call: TRBV4-1; j_call: TRBJ2-1; d_call: TRBD2; cdr3_aa: CASSQETSDYAKQFF; cdr3_nt: TGCGCCAGCAGCCAAGAAACTAGCGACTACGCGAAGCAGTTCTTC
clone_size: NA; v_call: TRBV5-1; j_call: TRBJ2-7; d_call: NA; cdr3_aa: CASSPPGREHYEQYF; cdr3_nt: TGCGCCAGCAGTCCACCGGGCAGGGAACACTACGAGCAGTACTTC
clone_size: NA; v_call: TRBV5-1; j_call: TRBJ2-3; d_call: NA; cdr3_aa: CASTAGLLITDTQYF; cdr3_nt: TGCGCCAGCACTGCGGGTTTGCTAATCACAGATACGCAGTATTTT
clone_size: few; v_call: TRBV11-3; j_call: TRBJ2-2; d_call: TRBD1; cdr3_aa: CASSQGQKNTGELFF; cdr3_nt: TGTGCCAGCAGCCAGGGACAGAAGAACACCGGGGAGCTGTTTTTT
clone_size: NA; v_call: TRBV6-5; j_call: TRBJ1-1; d_call: NA; cdr3_aa: CASSPWTVTNTEAFF; cdr3_nt: TGTGCCAGCAGTCCCTGGACAGTAACGAACACTGAAGCTTTCTTT
clone_size: NA; v_call: TRBV19; j_call: TRBJ1-5; d_call: NA; cdr3_aa: CASSIVSPENQPQHF; cdr3_nt: TGTGCCAGTAGTATAGTTTCCCCGGAGAATCAGCCCCAGCATTTT
clone_size: NA; v_call: TRBV18; j_call: TRBJ2-5; d_call: TRBD2; cdr3_aa: CASSPNPLAGGETQYF; cdr3_nt: TGTGCCAGCTCGCCTAATCCCCTAGCGGGGGGAGAGACCCAGTACTTC
clone_size: once; v_call: TRBV27; j_call: TRBJ2-1; d_call: TRBD1; cdr3_aa: CASSLRDRTNTPNEQFF; cdr3_nt: TGTGCCAGCAGTTTACGGGACAGGACTAATACACCCAATGAGCAGTTCTTC
clone_size: NA; v_call: TRBV27; j_call: TRBJ2-1; d_call: TRBD2; cdr3_aa: CASTGGENEQFF; cdr3_nt: TGTGCCAGCACGGGGGGAGAGAATGAGCAGTTCTTC
clone_size: NA; v_call: TRBV19; j_call: TRBJ1-2; d_call: NA; cdr3_aa: CASSPRQDSNYGYTF; cdr3_nt: TGTGCCAGTAGTCCCCGACAGGACTCCAACTATGGCTACACCTTC
clone_size: few; v_call: TRBV4-1; j_call: TRBJ2-7; d_call: NA; cdr3_aa: CASSPRDSYEQYF; cdr3_nt: TGCGCCAGCAGCCCGAGGGACTCCTACGAGCAGTACTTC
clone_size: NA; v_call: TRBV28; j_call: TRBJ1-5; d_call: NA; cdr3_aa: CASSLFGAGASNQPQHF; cdr3_nt: TGTGCCAGCAGTTTATTTGGAGCAGGGGCGAGCAATCAGCCCCAGCATTTT
clone_size: NA; v_call: TRBV5-6; j_call: TRBJ1-4; d_call: TRBD1; cdr3_aa: CASSTTGTHKGANEKLFF; cdr3_nt: TGTGCCAGCAGCACGACAGGGACACACAAAGGAGCTAATGAAAAACTGTTTTTT
clone_size: NA; v_call: TRBV28; j_call: TRBJ2-3; d_call: TRBD2; cdr3_aa: CASSPNGLAGTTDTQYF; cdr3_nt: TGTGCCAGCAGCCCTAATGGACTAGCGGGTACAACAGATACGCAGTATTTT
clone_size: NA; v_call: TRBV4-2; j_call: TRBJ2-2; d_call: NA; cdr3_aa: CASREWPGVNTGELFF; cdr3_nt: TGTGCCAGCAGAGAATGGCCAGGGGTTAACACCGGGGAGCTGTTTTTT
clone_size: NA; v_call: TRBV27; j_call: TRBJ1-1; d_call: NA; cdr3_aa: CASWGVYSKNTEAFF; cdr3_nt: TGTGCCAGCTGGGGGGTGTACAGCAAGAACACTGAAGCTTTCTTT
clone_size: few; v_call: TRBV24-1; j_call: TRBJ2-5; d_call: NA; cdr3_aa: CATSDFMRETQYF; cdr3_nt: TGTGCCACCAGTGATTTTATGAGGGAGACCCAGTACTTC
clone_size: NA; v_call: TRBV6-5; j_call: TRBJ1-5; d_call: TRBD1; cdr3_aa: CASSYGQGHNQPQHF; cdr3_nt: TGTGCCAGCAGTTACGGACAGGGCCACAATCAGCCCCAGCATTTT
clone_size: NA; v_call: TRBV15; j_call: TRBJ1-2; d_call: TRBD1; cdr3_aa: CATSGDSKGDGYTF; cdr3_nt: TGTGCCACCAGCGGGGACAGTAAAGGAGATGGCTACACCTTC
clone_size: NA; v_call: TRBV9; j_call: TRBJ2-4; d_call: TRBD1; cdr3_aa: CASSVGGQDKNIQYF; cdr3_nt: TGTGCCAGCAGCGTAGGGGGACAGGACAAAAACATTCAGTACTTC
clone_size: NA; v_call: TRBV2; j_call: TRBJ1-6; d_call: TRBD1; cdr3_aa: CASSDLPGGSSPLHF; cdr3_nt: TGTGCCAGCAGTGACCTGCCAGGGGGCAGTTCACCCCTCCACTTT
clone_size: NA; v_call: TRBV18; j_call: TRBJ1-2; d_call: NA; cdr3_aa: CASSPPGRLANYGYTF; cdr3_nt: TGTGCCAGCTCACCACCGGGCCGGTTAGCTAACTATGGCTACACCTTC
clone_size: NA; v_call: TRBV5-1; j_call: TRBJ2-7; d_call: NA; cdr3_aa: CASSFRVNPHEQYF; cdr3_nt: TGCGCCAGCAGCTTCCGGGTTAATCCCCACGAGCAGTACTTC
clone_size: NA; v_call: TRBV30; j_call: TRBJ1-4; d_call: TRBD1; cdr3_aa: CAWTLGGTGGEKLFF; cdr3_nt: TGTGCCTGGACCCTGGGTGGGACAGGGGGTGAAAAACTGTTTTTT
clone_size: NA; v_call: TRBV28; j_call: TRBJ2-6; d_call: NA; cdr3_aa: CASSPVGFGANVLTF; cdr3_nt: TGTGCCAGCAGTCCCGTCGGGTTTGGGGCCAACGTCCTGACTTTC
clone_size: NA; v_call: TRBV3-1/TRBV3-2; j_call: TRBJ1-2; d_call: TRBD1; cdr3_aa: CASSQGQGAYGYTF; cdr3_nt: TGTGCCAGCAGCCAAGGGCAGGGGGCGTATGGCTACACCTTC
clone_size: NA; v_call: TRBV9; j_call: TRBJ2-5; d_call: TRBD1; cdr3_aa: CASSVAGTGIQETQYF; cdr3_nt: TGTGCCAGCAGCGTAGCCGGGACAGGCATACAAGAGACCCAGTACTTC
clone_size: NA; v_call: TRBV2; j_call: TRBJ1-6; d_call: TRBD1; cdr3_aa: CASRQGARENSPLHF; cdr3_nt: TGTGCCAGCAGACAGGGGGCGCGAGAAAATTCACCCCTCCACTTT
clone_size: NA; v_call: TRBV6-6; j_call: TRBJ1-6; d_call: NA; cdr3_aa: CATNLGEANSPLHF; cdr3_nt: TGTGCCACCAACCTCGGGGAAGCTAATTCACCCCTCCACTTT
clone_size: NA; v_call: TRBV28; j_call: TRBJ2-4; d_call: TRBD1; cdr3_aa: CASSAHGTGPAKNIQYF; cdr3_nt: TGTGCCAGCAGTGCTCACGGGACAGGCCCTGCCAAAAACATTCAGTACTTC
clone_size: NA; v_call: TRBV25-1; j_call: TRBJ2-5; d_call: NA; cdr3_aa: CASSTLEVETQYF; cdr3_nt: TGTGCCAGCAGCACCTTGGAAGTGGAGACCCAGTACTTC
clone_size: NA; v_call: TRBV9; j_call: TRBJ1-2; d_call: NA; cdr3_aa: CASSARQANYGYTF; cdr3_nt: TGTGCCAGCAGCGCAAGACAAGCTAACTATGGCTACACCTTC
clone_size: NA; v_call: TRBV27; j_call: TRBJ1-2; d_call: TRBD1; cdr3_aa: CASRRGTGSAGYTF; cdr3_nt: TGTGCCAGCAGGCGGGGGACAGGGTCGGCTGGCTACACCTTC
clone_size: NA; v_call: TRBV7-5; j_call: TRBJ1-4; d_call: NA; cdr3_aa: CVRRPKQGGNEKLFF; cdr3_nt: TGTGTCAGAAGACCTAAACAGGGGGGGAATGAAAAACTGTTTTTT
clone_size: NA; v_call: TRBV5-1; j_call: TRBJ2-2; d_call: NA; cdr3_aa: CASSLSRLNTGELFF; cdr3_nt: TGCGCCAGCAGCCTTAGTCGGCTGAACACCGGGGAGCTGTTTTTT
clone_size: NA; v_call: TRBV4-1; j_call: TRBJ2-6; d_call: NA; cdr3_aa: CASSQVLSPSGANVLTF; cdr3_nt: TGCGCCAGCAGCCAAGTTCTCAGTCCCTCTGGGGCCAACGTCCTGACTTTC
clone_size: once; v_call: TRBV6-5; j_call: TRBJ1-2; d_call: TRBD1; cdr3_aa: CASSYSGGSDGYTF; cdr3_nt: TGTGCCAGCAGTTACTCAGGGGGCAGTGATGGCTACACCTTC
clone_size: NA; v_call: TRBV6-1; j_call: TRBJ1-4; d_call: NA; cdr3_aa: CASSEYGDEKLFF; cdr3_nt: TGTGCCAGCAGTGAATATGGGGATGAAAAACTGTTTTTT
clone_size: NA; v_call: TRBV6-2/TRBV6-3; j_call: TRBJ2-1; d_call: NA; cdr3_aa: CASSPPGLAGAPEIYNEQFF; cdr3_nt: TGTGCCAGCAGTCCACCAGGGTTGGCGGGGGCCCCCGAGATCTACAATGAGCAGTTCTTC
clone_size: NA; v_call: TRBV7-9; j_call: TRBJ2-3; d_call: NA; cdr3_aa: CASSQNFRTDTQYF; cdr3_nt: TGTGCCAGCAGCCAGAACTTTCGCACAGATACGCAGTATTTT
clone_size: NA; v_call: TRBV10-2; j_call: TRBJ1-1; d_call: TRBD1; cdr3_aa: CASSETRDRHTEAFF; cdr3_nt: TGCGCCAGCAGTGAGACCCGGGACAGGCACACTGAAGCTTTCTTT
clone_size: NA; v_call: TRBV20-1; j_call: TRBJ2-1; d_call: NA; cdr3_aa: CSARDSDEQFF; cdr3_nt: TGCAGTGCTAGAGATTCAGATGAGCAGTTCTTC
clone_size: NA; v_call: TRBV28; j_call: TRBJ2-3; d_call: NA; cdr3_aa: CASRAGGGETDTQYF; cdr3_nt: TGTGCCAGCAGGGCAGGAGGGGGCGAGACAGATACGCAGTATTTT
clone_size: NA; v_call: TRBV27; j_call: TRBJ2-5; d_call: TRBD1; cdr3_aa: CASSGGTGQETQYF; cdr3_nt: TGTGCCAGCAGTGGGGGGACAGGTCAAGAGACCCAGTACTTC
clone_size: NA; v_call: TRBV7-2; j_call: TRBJ1-2; d_call: NA; cdr3_aa: CASSGLKPLVFTGSHGYTF; cdr3_nt: TGTGCCAGCAGCGGACTTAAACCTCTGGTTTTTACAGGTTCGCATGGCTACACCTTC
clone_size: few; v_call: TRBV28; j_call: TRBJ2-1; d_call: TRBD2; cdr3_aa: CASRSGLAGAYNEQFF; cdr3_nt: TGTGCCAGCAGATCCGGACTAGCGGGAGCTTACAATGAGCAGTTCTTC
clone_size: NA; v_call: TRBV4-1; j_call: TRBJ2-5; d_call: NA; cdr3_aa: CASSQDFGQQETQYF; cdr3_nt: TGCGCCAGCAGCCAAGATTTCGGACAGCAAGAGACCCAGTACTTC
clone_size: NA; v_call: TRBV5-6; j_call: TRBJ2-1; d_call: NA; cdr3_aa: CASSFRAEQFF; cdr3_nt: TGTGCCAGCAGCTTCCGGGCGGAGCAGTTCTTC
clone_size: NA; v_call: TRBV11-2; j_call: TRBJ2-5; d_call: TRBD2; cdr3_aa: CASSLADGLAGNQETQYF; cdr3_nt: TGTGCCAGCAGCTTAGCCGACGGACTAGCGGGGAACCAAGAGACCCAGTACTTC
clone_size: once; v_call: TRBV19; j_call: TRBJ1-5; d_call: NA; cdr3_aa: CASHGSRYSQPQHF; cdr3_nt: TGTGCCAGCCACGGCAGCAGGTATAGTCAGCCCCAGCATTTT
clone_size: once; v_call: TRBV5-1; j_call: TRBJ2-3; d_call: NA; cdr3_aa: CASSPRPGADTQYF; cdr3_nt: TGCGCCAGCAGCCCGCGCCCGGGGGCAGATACGCAGTATTTT